These 3 T cell receptor beta chains share one sample of origin, sequenced in a study of T cell clonality in common variable immunodeficiency. Sequenced by immunoSEQ multiplex PCR; TCRdb stores in-frame clones only, minus some. Altogether about 43,000 clones were found in the sample, and no singletons occur. Sequencing input: peripheral blood mononuclear cells. The receptors stem from a person between 18 and 75 years old in good health.

Turning to this clone: Read data end 3 residues before the CDR3 end; the end is taken from the germline J gene. The chain is built from TRBV5-1 and TRBJ1-2, with D unresolved. CDR3 length equals 14 residues. Germline V gene lookup returns CDR1 SGHRS and CDR2 YFSETQ. Trimming removed 4 bases at V and 1 base at J, with 11 bases between. CDR3 in amino acids: CASSLDGDNYGYTF. The covered CDR3 bases are TGCGCCAGCAGCCTGGACGGGGATAACTATGGC.

On this clone itself: A clone one base away is much larger, so this may be a read error. The read ends 3 residues early relative to the CDR3; the germline J gene fills the gap. The sample has other DNA sequences that encode this CDR3 too. The chain has TRBV30 and TRBJ1-3; TRBD1 is a possible D gene (5 bases). CDR1 is GTSNPN, CDR2 SVGIG, per germline (reference sequence). The CDR3 extends over 13 amino acids. Partial CDR3 DNA: TGTGCCTGGAGTGAGACAGCTGGAAACACA. Translated, it gives CAWSETAGNT. In full, the CDR3 reads CAWSETAGNTIYF.

This clone was picked up many times. The CDR3 goes on 3 residues after the read ends, and that part is filled in from the germline J gene. The V call is TRBV12-3 or TRBV12-4, the J call TRBJ1-5, with 12 bases lining up with TRBD1. This CDR3 spans 17 amino acids. The junction had 8 bases not matched to a gene; V was cut back by 3 bases and J by 5 bases. CDR3 loop: CASSFGTGGLGDQPQHF. The sequenced part of the CDR3 DNA is TGTGCCAGCAGTTTCGGGACAGGGGGCTTAGGGGATCAGCCC.